The sample holds a few counts of the clone carrying this T cell receptor beta chain. What it binds is not known. At one end the junction does not follow the germline gene, possibly because of a read error. This sample stems from a study of T cells after yellow fever vaccination. Study outcomes and limitations: The secondary response was weaker, and its peak arrived faster, on day 5 versus 15.

CDR1 and CDR2 (germline): DFQATT, SNEGSKA (reference sequence). This CDR3 comprises 13 residues. MiXCR was run by TCRdb on the 5' RACE reads, yielding one entry per CDR3 protein. The sample holds hundreds of thousands of distinct CDR3 sequences, approximately 13% seen once. The sequences come from PBMCs, collected on the day of the yellow fever booster vaccination. V gene TRBV20-1 combines with J gene TRBJ2-3, with 9 positions matching TRBD1. The sequence was collected from a man aged 25-45 years who received the YFV17D yellow fever vaccine. CDR3 residues: CSTRTGAVDTQYF. CDR3 sequence (DNA): TGCAGTACTAGGACAGGGGCGGTGGATACGCAGTATTTT.